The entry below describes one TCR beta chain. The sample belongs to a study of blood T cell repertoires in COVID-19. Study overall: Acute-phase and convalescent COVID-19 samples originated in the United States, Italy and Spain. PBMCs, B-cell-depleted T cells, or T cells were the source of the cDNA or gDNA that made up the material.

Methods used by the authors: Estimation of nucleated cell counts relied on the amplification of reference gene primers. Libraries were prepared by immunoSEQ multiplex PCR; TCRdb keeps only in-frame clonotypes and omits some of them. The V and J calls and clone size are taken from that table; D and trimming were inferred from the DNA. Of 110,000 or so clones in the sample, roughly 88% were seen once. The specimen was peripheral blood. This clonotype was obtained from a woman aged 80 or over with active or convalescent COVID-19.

DNA for the CDR3: TGTGCCAGCAGCTTACCCCTAGCCTCCACCGGGGAGCTGTTTTTT. Translating it yields CASSLPLASTGELFF. The chain joins TRBV5-4 to TRBJ2-2, with D possibly TRBD2 on 5 matching bases. Germline assignment: CDR1 SGHNT and CDR2 YYREEE (reference sequence). V lost 2 bases and J 4 bases, leaving 12 bases between the germline ends. CDR3 size: 15 residues. Full variable domain (outside the CDR3, taken from reference TRBV5-4 and TRBJ2-2): ETGVTQSPTHLIKTRGQQVTLRCSSQSGHNTVSWYQQALGQGPQFIFQYYREEENGRGNFPPRFSGLQFPNYSSELNVNALELDDSALYLCASSLPLASTGELFFGEGSRLTVL.